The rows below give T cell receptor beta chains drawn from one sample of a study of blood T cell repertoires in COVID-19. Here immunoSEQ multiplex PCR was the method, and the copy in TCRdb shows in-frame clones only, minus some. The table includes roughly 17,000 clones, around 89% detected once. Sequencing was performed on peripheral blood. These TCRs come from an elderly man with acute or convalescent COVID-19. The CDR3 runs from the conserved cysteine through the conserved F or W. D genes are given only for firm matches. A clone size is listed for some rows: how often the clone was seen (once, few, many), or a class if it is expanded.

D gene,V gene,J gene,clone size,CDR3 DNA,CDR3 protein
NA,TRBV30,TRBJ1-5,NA,TGTGCCTGGAGTGCTGACAGAATCAATCAGCCCCAGCATTTT,CAWSADRINQPQHF
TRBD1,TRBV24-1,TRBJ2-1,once,TGTGCCACCAGTGATGCCCTCCCGGGACAGGGGGCGGGGTACAATGAGCAGTTCTTC,CATSDALPGQGAGYNEQFF
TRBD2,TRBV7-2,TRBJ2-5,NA,TGTGCCAGCAGCCCATGGGGGCTAGCGGGAACTGAGACCCAGTACTTC,CASSPWGLAGTETQYF
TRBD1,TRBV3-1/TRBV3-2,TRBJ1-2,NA,TGTGCCAGCAGCCTAAACGCATACACAGGGGGCGTTGGGTATGGCTACACCTTC,CASSLNAYTGGVGYGYTF
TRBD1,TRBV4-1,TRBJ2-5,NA,TGCGCCAGCAGCCAAGCGGGACAGGGGAACCAGTACTTC,CASSQAGQGNQYF
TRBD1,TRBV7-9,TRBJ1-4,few,TGTGCCAGCAGCCCTCAACAGGGGGATACGACTAATGAAAAACTGTTTTTT,CASSPQQGDTTNEKLFF
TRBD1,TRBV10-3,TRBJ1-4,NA,TGTGCCATCAGTGGGACAGGGAGTTATGAAAAACTGTTTTTT,CAISGTGSYEKLFF
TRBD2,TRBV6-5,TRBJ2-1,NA,TGTGCCAGCAGAAAATTGCGGGAGGGCCACGATGAGCAGTTCTTC,CASRKLREGHDEQFF
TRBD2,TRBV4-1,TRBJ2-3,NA,TGCGCCAGCAGCCCGGGACTAGCGGGGGGGTACACAGATACGCAGTATTTT,CASSPGLAGGYTDTQYF
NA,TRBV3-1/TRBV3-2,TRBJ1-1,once,TGTGCCAGCAGCCAAGGAGGGTGGGACACTGAAGCTTTCTTT,CASSQGGWDTEAFF
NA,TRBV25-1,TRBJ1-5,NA,TGTGCCAGCAGTGAAGCCGGGATGGATCAGCCCCAGCATTTT,CASSEAGMDQPQHF
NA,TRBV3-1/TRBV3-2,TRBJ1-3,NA,TGTGCCAGCAGCCAAGGGGGGGCTGGAAACACCATATATTTT,CASSQGGAGNTIYF
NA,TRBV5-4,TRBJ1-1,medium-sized,TGTGCCAGCAGCGCCACCAGGGGCTTTGGCACTGAAGCTTTCTTT,CASSATRGFGTEAFF
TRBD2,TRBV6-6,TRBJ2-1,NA,TGTGCCAGTGCGAGACTAGCGGGAGGGTGGGGGGATGAGCAGTTCTTC,CASARLAGGWGDEQFF
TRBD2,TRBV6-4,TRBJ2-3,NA,TGTGCCAGCAGCGCGGGGGGATACACAGATACGCAGTATTTT,CASSAGGYTDTQYF
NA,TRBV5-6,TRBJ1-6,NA,TGTGCCAGCAGCTTCTACTTCCGAAGTAATTCACCCCTCCACTTT,CASSFYFRSNSPLHF
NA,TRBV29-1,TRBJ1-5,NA,TGCAGCGTCGGGGAGAATAGCAATCAGCCCCAGCATTTT,CSVGENSNQPQHF
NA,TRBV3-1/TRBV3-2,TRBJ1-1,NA,TGTGCCAGCAGCCTGTACAGGAACACTGAAGCTTTCTTT,CASSLYRNTEAFF
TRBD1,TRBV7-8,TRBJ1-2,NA,TGTGCCAGCAGCCCACAGACAGGGTCGAACTATGGCTACACCTTC,CASSPQTGSNYGYTF
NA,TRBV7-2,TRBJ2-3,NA,TGTGCCAGCAGCTTCGGCCCAGCGTCAGATACGCAGTATTTT,CASSFGPASDTQYF
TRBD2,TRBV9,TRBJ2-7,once,TGTGCCAGCAGCGTAGCGGGAGGGACCTTTAACGAGCAGTACTTC,CASSVAGGTFNEQYF
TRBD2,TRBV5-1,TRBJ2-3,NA,TGCGCCAGCAGCTTGGCTAGCGGGAATTCAGATACGCAGTATTTT,CASSLASGNSDTQYF
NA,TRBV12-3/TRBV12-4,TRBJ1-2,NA,TGTGCCAGCAGTAGAAGCGGCTATGGCTACACCTTC,CASSRSGYGYTF
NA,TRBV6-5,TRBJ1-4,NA,TGTGCCAGCAGTTACTCGGGAGGCGCAACTAATGAAAAACTGTTTTTT,CASSYSGGATNEKLFF
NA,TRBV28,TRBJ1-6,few,TGTGCCAGCAGTTTTGGTCAGGGAAATAATTCACCCCTCCACTTT,CASSFGQGNNSPLHF
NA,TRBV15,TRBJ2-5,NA,TGTGCCACCAGCTCGCAGGAGACCCAGTACTTC,CATSSQETQYF
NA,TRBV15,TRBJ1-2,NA,TGTGCCACCAGCAGAGACAGGGGCGGAGATGGCTACACCTTC,CATSRDRGGDGYTF
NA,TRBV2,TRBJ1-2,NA,TGTGCCAGCAGTGGGCGCTGGAGGGGGAGGGGGAACTATGGCTACACCTTC,CASSGRWRGRGNYGYTF
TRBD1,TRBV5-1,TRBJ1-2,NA,TGCGCCAGCAGCTATGGACAGGCCTATGGCTACACCTTC,CASSYGQAYGYTF
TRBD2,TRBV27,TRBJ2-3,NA,TGTGCCAGCAGTATTAAAGGGACTAGCGGGGGGCGCACAGATACGCAGTATTTT,CASSIKGTSGGRTDTQYF
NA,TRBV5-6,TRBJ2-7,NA,TGTGCCAGCAGCTTAACACAGCCGGCCTACGAGCAGTACTTC,CASSLTQPAYEQYF
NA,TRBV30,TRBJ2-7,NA,TGTGCCTGGAGTGTAGCCGACTCCTACGAGCAGTACTTC,CAWSVADSYEQYF
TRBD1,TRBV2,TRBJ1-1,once,TGTGCCAGCAGTGAGCGTATATCAGGGGGGAACACTGAAGCTTTCTTT,CASSERISGGNTEAFF
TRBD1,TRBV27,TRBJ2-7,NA,TGTGCCAGCAGTTTGCGACAGGGGCCCTACGAGCAGTACTTC,CASSLRQGPYEQYF
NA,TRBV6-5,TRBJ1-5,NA,TGTGCCAGCAGGGAGGACAGCAATCAGCCCCAGCATTTT,CASREDSNQPQHF
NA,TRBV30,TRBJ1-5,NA,TGTGCCTGGAGTCGAGAAAATCAGCCCCAGCATTTT,CAWSRENQPQHF
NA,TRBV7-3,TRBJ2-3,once,TGTGCCAGCAGCGAGTCGGGAGGCACAGATACGCAGTATTTT,CASSESGGTDTQYF
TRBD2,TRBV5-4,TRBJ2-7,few,TGTGCCAGCAGCTGGACTAGTGGAGAGCAGTACTTC,CASSWTSGEQYF
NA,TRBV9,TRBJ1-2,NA,TGTGCCAGCAGCGTAGGTACACGAGGCTACACCTTC,CASSVGTRGYTF
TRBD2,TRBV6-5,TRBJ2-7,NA,TGTGCCACCTCGACTAGCGGGGGCTCCTACGAGCAGTACTTC,CATSTSGGSYEQYF
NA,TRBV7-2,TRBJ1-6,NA,TGTGCCAGCAGCTTGAACGGGTATAATTCACCCCTCCACTTT,CASSLNGYNSPLHF
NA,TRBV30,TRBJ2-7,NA,TGTGCCTGGAGTGTATGGGTCACGGCAGGGACATCCTACGAGCAGTACTTC,CAWSVWVTAGTSYEQYF
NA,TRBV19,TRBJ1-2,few,TGTGCCAGCCGACATGAAGGCTACACCTTC,CASRHEGYTF
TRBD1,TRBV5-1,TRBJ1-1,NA,TGCGCCAGCAGCTCAACAACAGGGGGCGAGAACACTGAAGCTTTCTTT,CASSSTTGGENTEAFF